The clone carrying this T cell receptor beta chain was detected ten times or more. Its specificity is not known. The V segment lost 6 bases and the J segment 6 bases; nucleotides outside the gene matches: 8. This CDR3 spans 15 amino acids. The germline V gene encodes CDR1 MNHNS and CDR2 SASEGT. This sample was included in a study of T cells in Graves' hyperthyroidism and ophthalmopathy. TCR beta CDR3 sequences were amplified from RNA transcripts. HTBI primers were the set used in a first-round RT-PCR of the TCR CDR3. TCRdb processed the multiplex PCR reads anew with MiXCR; each CDR3 protein has one entry. The data show around 390,000 distinct CDR3 sequences, more than 12% seen once. Points from the study as a whole: Most thyroid-expanded clonotypes above 0.001 were also found in blood.

The source of this sequence is a woman in her 30s with Graves' ophthalmopathy. The sequenced sample consisted of blood. The gene calls are TRBV6-1 and TRBJ1-5; 10 bases align to TRBD1. The DNA of the CDR3 is TGTGCCAGCAGACCGGGACAGGGGTCGGGTCAGCCCCAGCATTTT. Protein: CASRPGQGSGQPQHF.